This passage covers 14 T cell receptor beta chains from one sample sequenced in a study of metastatic and nonmetastatic thyroid tumors. The entire patient cohort was treatment-naive prior to thyroid surgery. TCRdb re-processed the PCR reads through MiXCR. The sample includes roughly 40,000 clones, 15% to 20% of them seen just once. The specimen was blood. The origin of the receptors is a female donor with papillary thyroid cancer or a benign thyroid nodule (not recorded which). Some clones in this sample may be carry-over from other donors' samples.

This clone is labeled medium-sized (0.01 to 0.1%). V is TRBV12-3 or TRBV12-4 and J is TRBJ2-7; D unresolved. The CDR3 is 12 residues long. With 6 bases removed from V and 7 bases from J, the gap between germline ends came to 13 bases. The CDR3 reads CASRRTGGEQYF. DNA for the CDR3: TGTGCCAGCAGGAGAACGGGCGGAGAGCAGTACTTC.

In its sample, this clone ranks as medium-sized. The rearrangement joins TRBV28 to TRBJ2-1; a weak D match, TRBD2 (7 bases). The CDR3 sequence is 15 residues long. V was trimmed by 2 bases and J by 4 bases, leaving 12 bases between them. Germline-derived CDR1 and CDR2 are MDHEN and SYDVKM. This chain's CDR3 is CASSLAGALYNEQFF. DNA of the CDR3: TGTGCCAGCAGTTTAGCGGGGGCACTATACAATGAGCAGTTCTTC.

In its sample, this clone was seen a few times. The rearrangement uses TRBV6-2 or TRBV6-3 and TRBJ1-2, with no clear D. Germline V gene data show CDR1 as MNHEY and CDR2 as SVGEGT. The CDR3 is 10 residues long. The V and J ends lost 2 bases and 8 bases respectively, with 3 bases between them. In nucleotides, the CDR3 is TGTGCCAGCAGTTACCGGGGCTACACCTTC. Protein sequence: CASSYRGYTF.

This chain links TRBV5-1 with TRBJ2-7, with D tentatively TRBD2 (5 bases). From germline, CDR1 is SGHRS and CDR2 YFSETQ. The CDR3 contains 14 residues. Trimming cost V 2 bases and J 0 bases, with 9 bases left between them. This CDR3 is CASSLAVGSYEQYF. Written as DNA, the CDR3 is TGCGCCAGCAGCTTAGCGGTCGGCTCCTACGAGCAGTACTTC.

At least ten counts were recorded for this clone. The rearrangement links TRBV11-1 to TRBJ2-1, with 8 bases identical to TRBD2. The CDR3 length is 17 residues. V lost 5 bases, J lost 7 bases, and 16 bases stayed unmatched. Germline CDR1 is SGHAT and CDR2 is FQDESV (reference sequence). The DNA of the CDR3 is TGTGCCAGCAGCCCGACCGGGGGGGCGGACCCCTGGAATGAGCAGTTCTTC. Protein sequence: CASSPTGGADPWNEQFF.

This chain connects TRBV30 to TRBJ1-4; possible D gene TRBD1, 6 bases. There are 15 residues in the CDR3. With 4 bases removed from V and 12 bases from J, the gap between germline ends came to 24 bases. Per germline, CDR1 GTSNPN and CDR2 SVGIG (reference sequence). The CDR3 region is CAWMGGDSLIDELFF. As DNA, the CDR3 is TGTGCCTGGATGGGGGGCGACAGTCTTATTGACGAACTGTTTTTT.

In its sample, this clone was seen a few times. The chain recombines TRBV6-1 with TRBJ2-3; D remains ambiguous. Between the trimmed V and J ends, which lost 5 bases and 4 bases, there was a span of 10 bases. This CDR3 comprises 13 residues. The germline gives CDR1 MNHNS, CDR2 SASEGT. The CDR3 bases are TGTGCCAGCAGTAAGGTTGTCTCAGATACGCAGTATTTT. Its protein product is CASSKVVSDTQYF.

There are many counts of this clone. The chain couples TRBV2 to TRBJ2-7; D ambiguous. This CDR3 has 12 residues. Germline V CDR1 and CDR2: SNHLY, FYNNEI. With 2 bases removed from V and 1 base from J, the gap between germline ends came to 3 bases. The CDR3 sequence is CASSEQSYEQYF. The CDR3 DNA reads TGTGCCAGCAGTGAACAATCCTACGAGCAGTACTTC.

This clone occurred many times. The chain joins TRBV4-2 to TRBJ2-7, with 11 bases that match TRBD2. V was pared by 4 bases and J by 0 bases, with 17 bases of the junction left unmatched. This CDR3 comprises 20 residues. From germline, CDR1 is LGHNA and CDR2 YNFKEQ. This CDR3 reads CASSRVFLSATSGVSYEQYF. The CDR3 DNA reads as TGTGCCAGCAGCCGCGTTTTTTTATCCGCGACTAGCGGGGTCTCCTACGAGCAGTACTTC.

J is TRBJ1-3 and V is TRBV6-6, with D uncertain. The CDR3 is 12 residues long. The ends were cut back, 2 bases at V and 4 bases at J, with 3 bases in the middle. CDR1 MNHNY and CDR2 SVGAGI come from the germline V gene (reference sequence). This CDR3 reads CASSYGGNTIYF. CDR3 DNA sequence: TGTGCCAGCAGTTACGGAGGAAACACCATATATTTT.

This clone has ten or more counts. The chain joins TRBV20-1 to TRBJ1-5; D is perhaps TRBD1 (5 bases). Germline CDR1 and CDR2: DFQATT and SNEGSKA (reference sequence). The V gene lost 5 bases and the J gene lost 7 bases, with 15 bases spanning the gap. The CDR3 loop spans 13 amino acids. In DNA, the CDR3 is TGCAGTGCTGGGGGGGTATATGAGCAGCCCCAGCATTTT. Amino acid sequence: CSAGGVYEQPQHF.

Here the CDR3 reads CSASKWEGRAFF. CDR3 sequence (DNA): TGCAGTGCTAGTAAATGGGAGGGTAGGGCTTTCTTT. The chain combines TRBV20-1 with TRBJ1-1; no reliable D call. The CDR3 consists of 12 residues. With 3 bases removed from V and 11 bases from J, the gap between germline ends came to 16 bases. Germline V gene data show CDR1 as DFQATT and CDR2 as SNEGSKA (reference sequence).

This clone was counted at least ten times. V and J are TRBV3-1 and TRBJ1-2, with no clear D. CDR3 length: 12 amino acids. CDR1 and CDR2 (germline): LGHDT, YNNKEL (reference sequence). The V gene lost 2 bases and the J gene lost 6 bases, with 7 bases spanning the gap. CDR3 sequence (DNA): TGTGCCAGCAGCCAATCCGCGAATGGCTACACCTTC. This gives the protein CASSQSANGYTF.

This clone was seen more than once but under ten times. The gene calls are TRBV2 and TRBJ2-7, with D perhaps TRBD2 (5 bases). The CDR3 runs 14 residues. CDR1 is SNHLY, CDR2 FYNNEI, per germline. With 8 bases removed from V and 3 bases from J, the gap between germline ends came to 17 bases. CDR3 sequence (DNA): TGTGCCAGCCGGCGACGAGCGGATCACTACGAGCAGTACTTC. The encoded protein is CASRRRADHYEQYF.